This paragraph reports one T cell receptor (beta chain). Its antigen remains unidentified. The source of the sample is a study of cytomegalovirus exposure and HLA in healthy donors. Study-wide points: In a later analysis, V- and J-gene trimming of beta chains associated with a DCLRE1C missense variant, replicated independently.

V was pared by 0 bases and J by 6 bases, with 11 bases between. Germline V gene data show CDR1 as SEHNR and CDR2 as FQNEAQ (reference sequence). The CDR3 consists of 14 residues. The PCR had 60 Vbeta and 13 Jbeta primers. Repertoires were generated with immunoSEQ multiplex PCR, while TCRdb's copy carries only in-frame clones and drops some. The profile shows over 110,000 clones, 75% to 85% of them singletons. The chain uses TRBV7-9 and TRBJ1-1; tentative D call: TRBD1 (5 bases). The sequence was collected from a woman aged 18-29 years in good health and CMV-seropositive. Source material: PBMCs. The CDR3 nucleotides read TGTGCCAGCAGCTTAGCTGGGGGGAAACCTGAAGCTTTCTTT. Residues: CASSLAGGKPEAFF.